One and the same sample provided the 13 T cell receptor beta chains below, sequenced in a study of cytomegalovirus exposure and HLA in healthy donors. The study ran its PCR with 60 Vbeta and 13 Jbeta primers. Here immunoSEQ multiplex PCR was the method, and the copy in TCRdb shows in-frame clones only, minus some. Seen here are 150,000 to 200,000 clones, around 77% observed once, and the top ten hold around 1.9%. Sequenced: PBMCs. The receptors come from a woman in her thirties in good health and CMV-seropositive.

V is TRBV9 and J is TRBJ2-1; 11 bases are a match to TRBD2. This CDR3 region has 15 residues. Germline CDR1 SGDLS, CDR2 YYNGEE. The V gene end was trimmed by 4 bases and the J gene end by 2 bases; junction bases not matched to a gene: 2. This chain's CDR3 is CASSPSGGTYNEQFF. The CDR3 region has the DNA TGTGCCAGCAGCCCTAGCGGGGGGACCTACAATGAGCAGTTCTTC.

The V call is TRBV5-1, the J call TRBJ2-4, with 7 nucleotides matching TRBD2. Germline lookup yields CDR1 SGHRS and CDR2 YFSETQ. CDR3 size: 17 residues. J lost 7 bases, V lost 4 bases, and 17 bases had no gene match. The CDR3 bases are TGCGCCAGCAGCCCCCGGGCGGGGGAGGGTATGAGGAACATTCAGTACTTC. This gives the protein CASSPRAGEGMRNIQYF.

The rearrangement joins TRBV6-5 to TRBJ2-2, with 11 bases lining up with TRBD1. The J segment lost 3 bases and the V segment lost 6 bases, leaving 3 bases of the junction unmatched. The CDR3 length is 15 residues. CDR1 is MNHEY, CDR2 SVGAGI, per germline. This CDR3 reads CASSRTGGHTGELFF. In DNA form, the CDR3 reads TGTGCCAGCAGCCGGACAGGGGGCCACACCGGGGAGCTGTTTTTT.

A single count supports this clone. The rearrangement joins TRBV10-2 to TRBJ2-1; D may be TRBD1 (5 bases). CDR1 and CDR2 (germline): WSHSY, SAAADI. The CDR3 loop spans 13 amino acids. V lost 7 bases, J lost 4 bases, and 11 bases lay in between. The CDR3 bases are TGCGCCAGCACGACCAAGGGGTACAATGAGCAGTTCTTC. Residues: CASTTKGYNEQFF.

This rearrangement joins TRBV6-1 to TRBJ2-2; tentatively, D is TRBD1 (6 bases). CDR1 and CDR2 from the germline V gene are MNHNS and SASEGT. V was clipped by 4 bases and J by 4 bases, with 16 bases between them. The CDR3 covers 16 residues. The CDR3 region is CASSVHAQGITGELFF. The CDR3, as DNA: TGTGCCAGCAGTGTTCACGCACAGGGTATCACCGGGGAGCTGTTTTTT.

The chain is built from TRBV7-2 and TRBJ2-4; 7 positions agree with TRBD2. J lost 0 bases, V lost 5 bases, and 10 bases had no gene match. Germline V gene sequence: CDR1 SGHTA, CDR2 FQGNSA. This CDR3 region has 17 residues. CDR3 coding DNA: TGTGCCAGCAGCCCTCCGGGGCGGGAGATAGCCAAAAACATTCAGTACTTC. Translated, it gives CASSPPGREIAKNIQYF.

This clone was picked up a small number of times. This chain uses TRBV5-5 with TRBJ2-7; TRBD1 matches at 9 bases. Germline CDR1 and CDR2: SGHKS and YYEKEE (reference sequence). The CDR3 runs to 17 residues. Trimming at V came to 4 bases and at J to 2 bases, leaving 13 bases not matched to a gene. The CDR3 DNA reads TGTGCCAGCAGCCGCGAAATTACAGGGGGCGCCGCCTACGAGCAGTACTTC. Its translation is CASSREITGGAAYEQYF.

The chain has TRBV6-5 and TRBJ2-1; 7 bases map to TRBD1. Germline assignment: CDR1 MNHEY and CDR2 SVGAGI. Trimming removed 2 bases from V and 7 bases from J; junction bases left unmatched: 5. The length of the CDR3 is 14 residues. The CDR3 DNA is TGTGCCAGCAGTTACGGTGGACAGGTTAATGAGCAGTTCTTC. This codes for CASSYGGQVNEQFF.

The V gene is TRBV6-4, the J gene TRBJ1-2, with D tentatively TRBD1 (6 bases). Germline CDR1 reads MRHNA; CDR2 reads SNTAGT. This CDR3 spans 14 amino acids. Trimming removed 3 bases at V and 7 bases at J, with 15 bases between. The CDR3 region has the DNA TGTGCCAGCAGTGAGTCCAGGGGTACGGCTGGCTACACCTTC. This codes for CASSESRGTAGYTF.

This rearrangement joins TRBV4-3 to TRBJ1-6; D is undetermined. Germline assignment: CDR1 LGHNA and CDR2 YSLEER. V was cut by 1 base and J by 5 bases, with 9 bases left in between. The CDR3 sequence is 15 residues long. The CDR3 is CASSQGQAHNSPLHF. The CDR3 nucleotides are TGCGCCAGCAGCCAAGGACAAGCCCATAATTCACCCCTCCACTTT.

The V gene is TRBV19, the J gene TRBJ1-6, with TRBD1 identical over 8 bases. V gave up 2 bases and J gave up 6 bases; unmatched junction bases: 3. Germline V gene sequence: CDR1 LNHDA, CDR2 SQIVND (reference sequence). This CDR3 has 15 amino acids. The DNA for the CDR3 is TGTGCCAGTAGTATAACAGGGGGGACTAATTCACCCCTCCACTTT. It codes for CASSITGGTNSPLHF. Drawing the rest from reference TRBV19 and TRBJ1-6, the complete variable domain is DGGITQSPKYLFRKEGQNVTLSCEQNLNHDAMYWYRQDPGQGLRLIYYSQIVNDFQKGDIAEGYSVSREKKESFPLTVTSAQKNPTAFYLCASSITGGTNSPLHFGNGTRLTVT.

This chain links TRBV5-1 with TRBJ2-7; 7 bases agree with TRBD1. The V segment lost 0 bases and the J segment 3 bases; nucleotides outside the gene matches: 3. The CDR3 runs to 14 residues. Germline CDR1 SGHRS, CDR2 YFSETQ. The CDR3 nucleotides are TGCGCCAGCAGCTTGGGGGCAGGGGGCTACGAGCAGTACTTC. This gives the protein CASSLGAGGYEQYF. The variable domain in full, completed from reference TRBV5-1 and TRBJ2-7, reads KAGVTQTPRYLIKTRGQQVTLSCSPISGHRSVSWYQQTPGQGLQFLFEYFSETQRNKGNFPGRFSGRQFSNSRSEMNVSTLELGDSALYLCASSLGAGGYEQYFGPGTRLTVT.

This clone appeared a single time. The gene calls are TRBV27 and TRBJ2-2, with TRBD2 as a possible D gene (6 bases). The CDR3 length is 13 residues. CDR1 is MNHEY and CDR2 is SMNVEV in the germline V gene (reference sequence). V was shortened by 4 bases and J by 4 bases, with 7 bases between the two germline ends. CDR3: CASSSRGTGELFF. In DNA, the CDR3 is TGTGCCAGCAGTTCGCGGGGCACCGGGGAGCTGTTTTTT.